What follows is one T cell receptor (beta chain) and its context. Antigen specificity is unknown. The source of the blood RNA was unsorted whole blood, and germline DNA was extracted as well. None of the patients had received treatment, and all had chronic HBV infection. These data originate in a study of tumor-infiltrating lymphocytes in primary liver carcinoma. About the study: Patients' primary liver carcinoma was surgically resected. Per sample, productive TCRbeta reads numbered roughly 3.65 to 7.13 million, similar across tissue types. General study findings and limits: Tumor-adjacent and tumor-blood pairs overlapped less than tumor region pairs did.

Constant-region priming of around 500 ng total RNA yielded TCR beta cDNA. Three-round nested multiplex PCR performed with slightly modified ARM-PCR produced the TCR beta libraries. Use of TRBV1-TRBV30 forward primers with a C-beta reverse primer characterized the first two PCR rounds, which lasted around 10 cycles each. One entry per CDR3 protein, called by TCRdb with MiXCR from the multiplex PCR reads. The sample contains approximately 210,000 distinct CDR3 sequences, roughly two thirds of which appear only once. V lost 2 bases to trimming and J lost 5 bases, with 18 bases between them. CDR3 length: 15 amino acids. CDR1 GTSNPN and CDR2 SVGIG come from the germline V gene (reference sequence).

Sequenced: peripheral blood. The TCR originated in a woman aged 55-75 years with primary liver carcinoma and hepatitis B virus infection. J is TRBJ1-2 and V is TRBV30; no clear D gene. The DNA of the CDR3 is TGTGCCTGGAGTCCAACTCCCGTGGGTAGTTATGGCTACACCTTC. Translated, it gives CAWSPTPVGSYGYTF. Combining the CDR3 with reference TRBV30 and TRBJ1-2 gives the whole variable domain SQTIHQWPATLVQPVGSPLSLECTVEGTSNPNLYWYRQAAGRGLQLLFYSVGIGQISSEVPQNLSASRPQDRQFILSSKKLLLSDSGFYLCAWSPTPVGSYGYTFGSGTRLTVV.